The 14 T cell receptor beta chains listed next were all sequenced from one sample in a study of cytomegalovirus exposure and HLA in healthy donors. The PCR made use of 60 Vbeta and 13 Jbeta primers. Profiled with immunoSEQ multiplex PCR; TCRdb holds only in-frame clones, not every one. The sample shows around 130,000 clones, around four fifths of them seen only once. The sequencing input was PBMCs. These receptor sequences come from a woman in her forties in good health and CMV-seropositive.

The chain combines TRBV9 with TRBJ1-5; D perhaps matches TRBD1 (5 bases). The V and J ends lost 7 bases and 4 bases respectively, with 9 bases between them. Per germline, CDR1 SGDLS and CDR2 YYNGEE. This CDR3 spans 12 amino acids. CDR3 region: CASGGGNQPQHF. CDR3 sequence (DNA): TGTGCCAGCGGGGGGGGGAATCAGCCCCAGCATTTT.

The chain employs TRBV28 and TRBJ2-2; maybe TRBD1 (6 bases). The CDR3 runs to 14 residues. Deletions cut 6 bases from V and 6 bases from J, with 14 bases between. Germline V gene lookup returns CDR1 MDHEN and CDR2 SYDVKM. Here the CDR3 reads CASSIIQGSGELFF. The CDR3, as DNA: TGTGCCAGCAGCATCATACAGGGCTCCGGGGAGCTGTTTTTT. Variable domain in full (rest from reference TRBV28 and TRBJ2-2): DVKVTQSSRYLVKRTGEKVFLECVQDMDHENMFWYRQDPGLGLRLIYFSYDVKMKEKGDIPEGYSVSREKKERFSLILESASTNQTSMYLCASSIIQGSGELFFGEGSRLTVL.

V usage is TRBV11-1 and J usage is TRBJ2-7, with a tentative D call TRBD2 (5 bases). Germline assignment: CDR1 SGHAT and CDR2 FQDESV (reference sequence). The CDR3 runs 13 residues. V lost 0 bases and J lost 6, with 9 bases in between. In DNA, the CDR3 is TGTGCCAGCAGCTTAGCGGGAGTTGGCGAGCAGTACTTC. It encodes CASSLAGVGEQYF.

This rearrangement joins TRBV27 to TRBJ2-2; D may be TRBD2 (6 bases). Germline loops: CDR1 MNHEY, CDR2 SMNVEV (reference sequence). V was pared by 7 bases and J by 5 bases, with 8 bases between. The CDR3 has 12 residues. This CDR3 is CASKEGTGELFF. In nucleotides, the CDR3 is TGTGCCAGCAAGGAGGGGACCGGGGAGCTGTTTTTT.

The rearrangement links TRBV29-1 to TRBJ1-2, with a tentative D call TRBD1 (5 bases). Germline CDR1 is SQVTM and CDR2 is ANQGSEA. The CDR3 loop spans 14 amino acids. V was shortened by 5 bases and J by 2 bases, with 15 bases between the two germline ends. CDR3 in amino acids: CSVSVGQGNYGYTF. CDR3 nucleotide sequence: TGCAGCGTTTCCGTGGGGCAGGGCAACTATGGCTACACCTTC.

The V and J genes are TRBV4-2 and TRBJ2-2, with D perhaps TRBD2 (5 bases). Between the trimmed V and J ends, which lost 3 bases and 3 bases, there was a span of 14 bases. Germline CDR1 reads LGHNA; CDR2 reads YNFKEQ. This CDR3 region has 16 residues. In nucleotides, the CDR3 is TGTGCCAGCAGCCAGCCCCCCGGAGGAGACACCGGGGAGCTGTTTTTT. Translation gives CASSQPPGGDTGELFF.

The J gene is TRBJ1-4, the V gene TRBV27; D is perhaps TRBD1 (6 bases). Looked up from germline, CDR1 is MNHEY and CDR2 is SMNVEV (reference sequence). Between the trimmed V and J ends, which lost 1 base and 7 bases, there was a span of 13 bases. The CDR3 has 15 amino acids. The CDR3 DNA reads TGTGCCAGCAGTTTATTCGAACAGGGAAGTGAAAAACTGTTTTTT. Its protein product is CASSLFEQGSEKLFF.

The J gene is TRBJ1-2, the V gene TRBV7-3; 9 nucleotides match TRBD1. The CDR3 runs to 14 residues. Germline V lookup: CDR1 SGHTA, CDR2 FQGTGA. After removal of 3 bases from V and 8 bases from J, the junction contained 7 bases not matched to a gene. The CDR3, as DNA: TGTGCCAGCAGCTTGGGACAGGGACATGGAGGCTACACCTTC. Amino acids: CASSLGQGHGGYTF.

This rearrangement joins TRBV7-2 to TRBJ2-2, with D maybe TRBD2 (5 bases). Germline V CDR1 and CDR2: SGHTA, FQGNSA. CDR3 length: 16 amino acids. V was cut by 5 bases and J by 1 base, with 14 bases left in between. The CDR3 coding sequence is TGTGCCAGCAGCCCTCGGGGAAGCGGGAACACCGGGGAGCTGTTTTTT. Protein sequence: CASSPRGSGNTGELFF.

The chain couples TRBV6-9 to TRBJ1-5, with TRBD1 as a possible D gene (6 bases). Trimming took off 5 bases at V and 0 bases at J, with 17 bases between the two ends. The CDR3 is 17 amino acids. From germline, CDR1 is MNHGY and CDR2 SVAAGI. The CDR3: CASSMGRGLRSNQPQHF. DNA of the CDR3: TGTGCCAGCAGTATGGGCAGGGGCCTACGTAGCAATCAGCCCCAGCATTTT.

V is TRBV7-9 and J is TRBJ2-1; tentative D call: TRBD2 (6 bases). The CDR3 length is 15 residues. V shed 6 bases and J shed 2 bases, with 14 bases lying between them. The germline V gene encodes CDR1 SEHNR and CDR2 FQNEAQ (reference sequence). CDR3 sequence reads: CASRAAGITYNEQFF. CDR3 bases: TGTGCCAGCAGGGCCGCGGGGATCACCTACAATGAGCAGTTCTTC.

The chain uses TRBV18 and TRBJ2-1; 11 positions match TRBD1. Germline V lookup: CDR1 KGHSH, CDR2 LQKENI. The CDR3 totals 16 residues. J lost 10 bases, V lost 3 bases, and 11 bases had no gene match. Written as DNA, the CDR3 is TGTGCCAGCTCACCCTCGGACAGGGGGCCGGTCGGGGAGCAGTTCTTC. It codes for CASSPSDRGPVGEQFF.

The chain is built from TRBV19 and TRBJ1-3; TRBD1 aligns across 8 bases. V dropped 5 bases and J dropped 4; count of bases not matched to a gene: 16. The CDR3 totals 18 residues. Germline CDR1 is LNHDA and CDR2 is SQIVND (reference sequence). CDR3 DNA: TGTGCCAGTAGTCCCGGGACAGGATCGTTTCTGGTGGGAAACACCATATATTTT. It encodes CASSPGTGSFLVGNTIYF. Drawing the rest from reference TRBV19 and TRBJ1-3, the complete variable domain is DGGITQSPKYLFRKEGQNVTLSCEQNLNHDAMYWYRQDPGQGLRLIYYSQIVNDFQKGDIAEGYSVSREKKESFPLTVTSAQKNPTAFYLCASSPGTGSFLVGNTIYFGEGSWLTVV.

V gene TRBV5-6 combines with J gene TRBJ2-1; 11 bases are a match to TRBD1. The CDR3 sequence is 16 residues long. V lost 0 bases to trimming and J lost 6 bases; unmatched junction nucleotides: 5. Germline CDR1 SGHDT, CDR2 YYEEEE. CDR3 region: CASSLEWDRGANEQFF. For the CDR3, the DNA is TGTGCCAGCAGCTTGGAGTGGGACAGGGGGGCCAATGAGCAGTTCTTC.